The present T cell receptor (beta chain) was sequenced within a study of shared clonotypes between healthy human individuals. Across the whole study: Three plates were used per donor for CD4 naive, three for CD4 memory, two for CD8 naive and one for CD8 memory.

TCRdb's copy holds only in-frame clones and misses some; the assay was immunoSEQ multiplex PCR. In the table there are some 1 million clones, roughly 70% of which are singletons. The source of this sequence is a man between 18 and 29 years old in good health. Sequenced material: memory CD4+ T cells sorted from blood. Documented subset: CD45RA-negative fraction.

In nucleotides, the CDR3 is TGTGCCAGTAGTCCTCGGACCCTAACTAATGAAAAACTGTTTTTT. This sequence encodes CASSPRTLTNEKLFF. This rearrangement joins TRBV19 to TRBJ1-4; D call uncertain. V gave up 5 bases and J gave up 1 base, with 11 bases separating them. Germline V gene sequence: CDR1 LNHDA, CDR2 SQIVND (reference sequence). The CDR3 length is 15 residues.